These 22 T cell receptor beta chains came from one sample sequenced in a study of T cells in Graves' hyperthyroidism and ophthalmopathy. The source material, RNA transcripts, was used to amplify TCR beta CDR3 regions. Initially, a first-round RT-PCR of the TCR CDR3 employed the HTBI primer set. TCRdb redid the calling of the multiplex PCR reads with MiXCR, one entry per CDR3 protein. Here the sample spans 400,000 to 600,000 distinct CDR3 sequences, less than 25% being singletons. The specimen was blood. Every receptor here comes from a man younger than 30 with Graves' hyperthyroidism.

The rearrangement uses TRBV29-1 and TRBJ1-2; weak D call: TRBD1 (5 bases). Germline CDR1 SQVTM, CDR2 ANQGSEA. The V end lost 4 bases, the J end lost 5 bases, and 14 bases lay between the germline ends. The CDR3 runs 13 residues. The CDR3 here is CSVVSGTEYGYTF. CDR3 in DNA: TGCAGCGTTGTAAGTGGGACCGAGTATGGCTACACCTTC.

This clonotype turned up a few times. The chain has TRBV7-3 and TRBJ2-2; D gene ambiguous. The CDR3 totals 13 residues. In germline, CDR1 is SGHTA, CDR2 FQGTGA. V was pared by 3 bases and J by 7 bases, with 9 bases between. The CDR3 here is CASSLLADGELFF. The CDR3 DNA reads TGTGCCAGCAGCTTGCTGGCTGACGGGGAGCTGTTTTTT.

This clonotype was seen only a few times. The CDR3 loop reads CASSTGQVPTEAFF. The CDR3 DNA is TGTGCCAGCAGCACTGGACAGGTGCCCACTGAAGCTTTCTTT. The rearrangement joins TRBV7-8 to TRBJ1-1, with TRBD1 identical over 7 bases. CDR3 size: 14 residues. Per the germline V gene, CDR1 is SGHVS and CDR2 is FQNEAQ. V dropped 5 bases and J dropped 4; count of bases not matched to a gene: 7.

The chain recombines TRBV30 with TRBJ1-1; possible D gene TRBD1, 5 bases. The germline V gene has CDR1 GTSNPN and CDR2 SVGIG (reference sequence). V lost 1 base to trimming and J lost 4 bases, with 16 bases between them. The CDR3 runs to 15 residues. In DNA, the CDR3 is TGTGCCTGGAGTGGGGTCTGGGGGGACGGCACTGAAGCTTTCTTT. Its translation: CAWSGVWGDGTEAFF.

The V and J genes are TRBV19 and TRBJ1-2; perhaps TRBD1 as D (6 bases). Germline CDR1 LNHDA, CDR2 SQIVND (reference sequence). The CDR3 contains 14 residues. With 10 bases removed from V and 4 bases from J, the gap between germline ends came to 19 bases. CDR3 DNA: TGTGCCACCAAGGACAGCCCTAATTCCTATGGCTACACCTTC. As protein: CATKDSPNSYGYTF.

The V gene is TRBV7-9, the J gene TRBJ1-5; the match to TRBD1 covers 7 bases. Trimming cost V 1 base and J 5 bases; bases outside gene matches: 2. Per germline, CDR1 SEHNR and CDR2 FQNEAQ (reference sequence). CDR3 length: 14 residues. The CDR3: CASSLGGQHQPQHF. In DNA, the CDR3 is TGTGCCAGCAGCTTAGGGGGACAGCATCAGCCCCAGCATTTT.

There are many counts of this clonotype. The chain links TRBV28 to TRBJ2-7; 12 positions agree with TRBD2. J gave up 4 bases and V 3 bases, and 7 bases lay outside the gene matches. This CDR3 spans 16 amino acids. Per germline, CDR1 MDHEN and CDR2 SYDVKM. DNA for the CDR3: TGTGCCAGCAGTTTCTCTCGGACTAGCGGGGAATACGAGCAGTACTTC. It translates to CASSFSRTSGEYEQYF.

This clonotype was observed at least ten times. The chain carries TRBV6-1 and TRBJ1-6, with 10 bases aligning to TRBD1. V lost 3 bases, J lost 6 bases, and 2 bases stayed unmatched. The CDR3 runs 15 residues. Germline V gene data show CDR1 as MNHNS and CDR2 as SASEGT. CDR3 sequence: CASSDRDRGNSPLHF. The CDR3 region has the DNA TGTGCCAGCAGTGACCGGGACAGGGGTAATTCACCCCTCCACTTT.

This clonotype appeared many times. The V and J genes are TRBV12-3 or TRBV12-4 and TRBJ2-5; TRBD2 matches at 8 bases. There are 15 residues in the CDR3. V dropped 4 bases and J dropped 2; count of bases not matched to a gene: 6. The CDR3 coding sequence is TGTGCCAGCAGTTCTTCCGGGAGGGATCAAGAGACCCAGTACTTC. This translates into CASSSSGRDQETQYF.

V and J are TRBV6-1 and TRBJ2-5, with a possible D match to TRBD2 (6 bases). Per the germline V gene, CDR1 is MNHNS and CDR2 is SASEGT. CDR3 length: 14 residues. Trimming took off 2 bases at V and 5 bases at J, with 12 bases between the two ends. CDR3 sequence reads: CASSELGRSETQYF. The CDR3 bases are TGTGCCAGCAGTGAACTAGGGAGGTCGGAGACCCAGTACTTC.

This clonotype was counted at least ten times. The chain joins TRBV11-2 to TRBJ1-1; D is ambiguous. This CDR3 contains 14 residues. The ends were cut back, 5 bases at V and 3 bases at J, with 13 bases in the middle. Germline loops: CDR1 SGHAT, CDR2 FQNNGV. The CDR3 spells CASSPSNWDTEAFF. CDR3 nucleotide sequence: TGTGCCAGCAGCCCGTCAAATTGGGACACTGAAGCTTTCTTT. The whole variable domain, filled in from reference TRBV11-2 and TRBJ1-1, reads EAGVAQSPRYKIIEKRQSVAFWCNPISGHATLYWYQQILGQGPKLLIQFQNNGVVDDSQLPKDRFSAERLKGVDSTLKIQPAKLEDSAVYLCASSPSNWDTEAFFGQGTRLTVV.

This clonotype came up once. The J gene is TRBJ1-2, the V gene TRBV5-1; 7 bases line up with TRBD1. The CDR3 runs to 13 residues. Losses at the gene ends were 7 bases for V and 6 bases for J; bases not matched to a gene: 9. Germline-derived CDR1 and CDR2 are SGHRS and YFSETQ. Here the CDR3 reads CASSPGTVDGYTF. CDR3 DNA: TGCGCCAGCTCTCCGGGGACAGTAGATGGCTACACCTTC. The entire variable domain, with the rest obtained from reference TRBV5-1 and TRBJ1-2, is as follows: KAGVTQTPRYLIKTRGQQVTLSCSPISGHRSVSWYQQTPGQGLQFLFEYFSETQRNKGNFPGRFSGRQFSNSRSEMNVSTLELGDSALYLCASSPGTVDGYTFGSGTRLTVV.

This clonotype occurred many times. The chain couples TRBV28 to TRBJ2-2; a weak D match, TRBD2 (6 bases). The CDR3 runs 14 residues. The V and J ends lost 3 bases and 7 bases respectively, with 12 bases between them. CDR1 and CDR2 from the germline V gene are MDHEN and SYDVKM. CDR3: CASSFQGGFGELFF. The CDR3 nucleotides read TGTGCCAGCAGTTTTCAGGGAGGATTCGGGGAGCTGTTTTTT.

This clonotype occurred many times. This chain joins TRBV28 and TRBJ1-5; TRBD1 agrees at 8 bases. The junction had 9 bases not matched to a gene; V was cut back by 4 bases and J by 7 bases. Germline V CDR1 and CDR2: MDHEN, SYDVKM. This CDR3 has 15 amino acids. The CDR3 region has the DNA TGTGCCAGCAGTTCGGGACAGGAGTGGGGCCAGCCCCAGCATTTT. Protein sequence: CASSSGQEWGQPQHF.

This clonotype was recorded many times. J is TRBJ2-5 and V is TRBV2; 8 bases are a match to TRBD1. The CDR3 is 14 amino acids. Germline V gene data show CDR1 as SNHLY and CDR2 as FYNNEI. Losses at the gene ends were 6 bases for V and 5 bases for J; bases not matched to a gene: 8. This CDR3 is CASREDRVRETQYF. In DNA form, the CDR3 reads TGTGCCAGCAGGGAGGACAGGGTGCGGGAGACCCAGTACTTC.

This chain connects TRBV19 to TRBJ1-1, with a tentative D call TRBD1 (5 bases). Germline CDR1 is LNHDA and CDR2 is SQIVND (reference sequence). The CDR3 totals 13 residues. The V end was cut by 2 bases, the J end by 5 bases, with 9 bases between. CDR3 protein: CASSILGATEAFF. In DNA form, the CDR3 reads TGTGCCAGTAGTATATTAGGGGCGACTGAAGCTTTCTTT. Filled out from reference TRBV19 and TRBJ1-1, the complete variable domain reads DGGITQSPKYLFRKEGQNVTLSCEQNLNHDAMYWYRQDPGQGLRLIYYSQIVNDFQKGDIAEGYSVSREKKESFPLTVTSAQKNPTAFYLCASSILGATEAFFGQGTRLTVV.

This clonotype was recorded at least ten times. This rearrangement joins TRBV6-1 to TRBJ1-1; D not resolved. Trimming pared 3 bases from V and 3 bases from J, leaving 14 bases between. The CDR3 is 15 amino acids. CDR1 and CDR2 from the germline V gene are MNHNS and SASEGT. The CDR3 here is CASSDWVKRDTEAFF. The CDR3 DNA is TGTGCCAGCAGTGATTGGGTGAAGAGGGACACTGAAGCTTTCTTT.

This clonotype was detected ten times or more. This chain joins TRBV20-1 and TRBJ2-5; D may be TRBD1 (5 bases). Trimming shortened V by 5 bases and J by 2 bases, and 9 bases separated the two germline ends. The CDR3 runs to 12 residues. Germline CDR1 is DFQATT and CDR2 is SNEGSKA (reference sequence). CDR3: CSAPDTQETQYF. Here the CDR3 DNA reads TGCAGTGCTCCGGACACGCAAGAGACCCAGTACTTC.

This clonotype showed up just a few times. This chain connects TRBV12-5 to TRBJ2-7, with D perhaps assigned TRBD1 or TRBD2 (5 bases each). The CDR3 is 18 residues long. From germline, CDR1 is LGHNT and CDR2 FRNRAP. V was cut by 0 bases and J by 4 bases, with 22 bases left in between. CDR3 amino acids: CASGLVLRGLRPKYEQYF. The DNA of the CDR3 is TGTGCTAGTGGTTTGGTACTGAGGGGCCTACGACCGAAGTACGAGCAGTACTTC.

This rearrangement joins TRBV30 to TRBJ1-3; 9 nucleotides align to TRBD1. This CDR3 region has 14 residues. Germline-derived CDR1 and CDR2 are GTSNPN and SVGIG (reference sequence). The junction had 4 bases not matched to a gene; V was cut back by 4 bases and J by 3 bases. CDR3: CAWNLGQGGNTIYF. DNA of the CDR3: TGTGCCTGGAACCTGGGACAGGGTGGAAACACCATATATTTT. Full variable domain (missing parts from reference TRBV30 and TRBJ1-3): SQTIHQWPATLVQPVGSPLSLECTVEGTSNPNLYWYRQAAGRGLQLLFYSVGIGQISSEVPQNLSASRPQDRQFILSSKKLLLSDSGFYLCAWNLGQGGNTIYFGEGSWLTVV.

This clonotype has at least ten counts. The V call is TRBV10-3, the J call TRBJ2-5; D may be TRBD1 (5 bases). Trimming removed 0 bases from V and 3 bases from J, with 8 bases in between. Germline loops: CDR1 ENHRY, CDR2 SYGVKD. The CDR3 runs to 14 residues. CDR3 nucleotide sequence: TGTGCCATCAGTGAGTCGATGACAGAAGAGACCCAGTACTTC. Translating gives CAISESMTEETQYF.

This clonotype was picked up a small number of times. As DNA, the CDR3 is TGTGCCAGCAGCGGATCTTCCAAGGTTTACACCGGGGAGCTGTTTTTT. Amino acids: CASSGSSKVYTGELFF. The rearrangement joins TRBV11-1 to TRBJ2-2; the D is unclear. Germline V gene lookup returns CDR1 SGHAT and CDR2 FQDESV (reference sequence). The V end lost 5 bases, the J end lost 3 bases, and 16 bases lay between the germline ends. The CDR3 spans 16 residues.